The clone carrying this T cell receptor (beta chain) showed up just a few times. The data belong to a study of regulatory T cells in long-lasting Graves disease. The germline CDR1 and CDR2 sequences are MDHEN and SYDVKM. Trimming left V 4 bases short and J 5 bases short, with 15 bases between. The CDR3 runs to 14 residues. Arm-PCR of CDR3 regions with iRepertoire HTBI primers generated TCR beta libraries. TCRdb reprocessed the multiplex PCR reads with MiXCR, giving one entry per CDR3 protein. The repertoire holds 300,000 to 500,000 distinct CDR3 sequences, with roughly 20% as singletons. Time point defined: persistent/refractory GD, antithyroid drugs over 5 years with positive TRAb. The TCR library was made from RNA that had been extracted from PBMCs in TRIzol.

This chain connects TRBV28 to TRBJ2-7; possible D gene TRBD1, 5 bases. The clonotype originates from a female donor with Graves disease. This specimen consisted of peripheral blood mononuclear cells (PBMCs), obtained when the disease was refractory, from a patient treated with antithyroid drugs. CDR3 DNA: TGTGCCAGCAGTTACAACAGCAGGGCCCACGAGCAGTACTTC. Translating gives CASSYNSRAHEQYF.